This T cell receptor beta chain was captured in a study of blood T cell repertoires in COVID-19. Study overall: Sample material is recorded as cDNA or gDNA derived from T cells, B-cell-depleted T cells, or PBMCs.

Using immunoSEQ multiplex PCR, the repertoire was profiled, and TCRdb retains in-frame clones only, with some absent. This sample carries fewer than 300,000 clones, about 85% of them seen once, and the ten largest clones take about 2.7%. This CDR3 has 13 residues. Germline V gives CDR1 LNHDA, CDR2 SQIVND (reference sequence). V gave up 7 bases and J gave up 1 base, with 10 bases separating them. The rearrangement links TRBV19 to TRBJ1-2; D may be TRBD1 (5 bases). The receptor was isolated from a woman aged 45-65 years who had recovered from COVID-19. What was sequenced was PBMCs or T cells enriched from blood (not recorded which). The chain's CDR3 is CASTGQDNYGYTF. DNA for the CDR3: TGTGCCAGTACCGGACAAGATAACTATGGCTACACCTTC.